This T cell receptor beta chain was captured by sequencing in a study of multiple sclerosis patients with progressive multifocal leukoencephalopathy. Synthetic inline TR CDR3 controls covering all V-J pairings were spiked into each PCR. This table comes from immunoSEQ multiplex PCR, and its TCRdb copy is limited to in-frame clones, with some not included. The sample records tens of thousands of clones, about 90% being singletons. Time point of the sample: time of PML onset. Natalizumab-treated patients developed PML between roughly 16 and 56 months into natalizumab therapy. Comment on this clone: No antigen is known for it.

Study observations and caveats: Lower normalized Shannon entropy suggested reduced TRB diversity in most PML patients.

The sequence was collected from a human donor with progressive multifocal leukoencephalopathy. Sequenced material: PBMCs, taken from a patient treated with natalizumab.

In DNA form, the CDR3 reads TGTGCCAGCAGTTCGGGCCTTGGGGCAGATACGCAGTATTTT. Its protein product is CASSSGLGADTQYF. The chain couples TRBV28 to TRBJ2-3; D not certain. CDR3 length equals 14 residues. Trimming removed 4 bases at V and 4 bases at J, with 12 bases between. In germline, CDR1 is MDHEN, CDR2 SYDVKM.